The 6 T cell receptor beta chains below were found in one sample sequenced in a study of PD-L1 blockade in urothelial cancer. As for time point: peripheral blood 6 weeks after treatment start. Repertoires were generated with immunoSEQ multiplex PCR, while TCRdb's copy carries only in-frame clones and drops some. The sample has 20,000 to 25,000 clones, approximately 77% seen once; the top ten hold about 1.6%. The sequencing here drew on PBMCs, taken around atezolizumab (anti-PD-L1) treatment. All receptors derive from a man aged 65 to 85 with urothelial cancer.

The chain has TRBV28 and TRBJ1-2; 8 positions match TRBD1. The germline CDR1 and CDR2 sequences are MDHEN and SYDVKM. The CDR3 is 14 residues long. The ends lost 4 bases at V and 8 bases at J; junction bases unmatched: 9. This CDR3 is CASSWTGSLRGYTF. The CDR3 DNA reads TGTGCCAGCAGTTGGACAGGGTCACTCCGGGGCTACACCTTC.

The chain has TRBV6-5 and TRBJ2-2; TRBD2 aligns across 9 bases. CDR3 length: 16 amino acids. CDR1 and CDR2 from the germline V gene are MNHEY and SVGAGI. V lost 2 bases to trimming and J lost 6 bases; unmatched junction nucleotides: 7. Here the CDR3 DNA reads TGTGCCAGCAGTTACCAAGGACTAGCGTCTTCCGGGGAGCTGTTTTTT. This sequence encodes CASSYQGLASSGELFF.

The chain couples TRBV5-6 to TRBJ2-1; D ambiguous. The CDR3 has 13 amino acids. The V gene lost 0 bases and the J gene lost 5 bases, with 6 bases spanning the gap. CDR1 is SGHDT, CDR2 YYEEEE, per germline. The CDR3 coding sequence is TGTGCCAGCAGCTTGGGTCGGGACAATGAGCAGTTCTTC. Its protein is CASSLGRDNEQFF.

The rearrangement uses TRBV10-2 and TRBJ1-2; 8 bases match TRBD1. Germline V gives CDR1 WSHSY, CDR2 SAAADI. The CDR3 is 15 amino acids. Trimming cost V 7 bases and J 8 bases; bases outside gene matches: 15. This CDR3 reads CASMTGQAPPEGYTF. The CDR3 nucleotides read TGCGCCAGCATGACGGGACAGGCCCCCCCGGAAGGCTACACCTTC.

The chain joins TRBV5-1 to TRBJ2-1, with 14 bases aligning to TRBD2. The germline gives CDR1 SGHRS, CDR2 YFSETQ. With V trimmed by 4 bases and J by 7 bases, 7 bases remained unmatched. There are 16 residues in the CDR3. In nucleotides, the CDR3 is TGCGCCAGCAGCGCGCCGGGACTAGCGGGAGTTAATGAGCAGTTCTTC. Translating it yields CASSAPGLAGVNEQFF.

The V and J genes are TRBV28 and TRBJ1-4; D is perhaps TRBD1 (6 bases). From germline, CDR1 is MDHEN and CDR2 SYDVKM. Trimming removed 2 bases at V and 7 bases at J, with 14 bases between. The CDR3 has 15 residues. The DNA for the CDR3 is TGTGCCAGCAGTTTAGACGGGCAGGGGAGTGAAAAACTGTTTTTT. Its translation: CASSLDGQGSEKLFF.